A selection of T cell receptor beta chains follows, all from one sample in a study of Ad26.COV2.S vaccination and SARS-CoV-2 variants. Repertoires were generated with immunoSEQ multiplex PCR, while TCRdb's copy carries only in-frame clones and drops some. The top ten hold 1.5% to 2.5% of the sample, which has approximately 300,000 clones, roughly 86% seen once. Sequencing used peripheral blood, obtained in a trial of Ad26.COV2.S vaccine versus placebo. The receptor source for this set is a person between 18 and 65 years old who received the Ad26.COV2.S COVID-19 vaccine or a placebo. CDR3s include the opening cysteine and the closing phenylalanine or tryptophan. The D gene is left open where the match is weak.

CDR3: CASESGYQETQYF; V: TRBV2; length: 13; D: -; J: TRBJ2-5
CDR3: CASSERGRAFF; V: TRBV2; length: 11; D: TRBD1; J: TRBJ1-1
CDR3: CATSKGAMDEQFF; V: TRBV24-1; length: 13; D: TRBD1; J: TRBJ2-1
CDR3: CASSPGKRQPQHF; V: TRBV18; length: 13; D: -; J: TRBJ1-5
CDR3: CASSSTGDSNQPQHF; V: TRBV18; length: 15; D: TRBD1; J: TRBJ1-5
CDR3: CASSLGTMATEAFF; V: TRBV5-5; length: 14; D: -; J: TRBJ1-1
CDR3: CATSRGPRENAGELFF; V: TRBV15; length: 16; D: -; J: TRBJ2-2
CDR3: CASSQAAGTDTQYF; V: TRBV4-1; length: 14; D: -; J: TRBJ2-3
CDR3: CAISAGTGIYGYTF; V: TRBV10-3; length: 14; D: TRBD1; J: TRBJ1-2
CDR3: CAWSGWGPGNNEQFF; V: TRBV30; length: 15; D: -; J: TRBJ2-1
CDR3: CASSPDRGSGRKNQPQHF; V: TRBV6-2/TRBV6-3; length: 18; D: TRBD1; J: TRBJ1-5
CDR3: CASSLRPEGINTGELFF; V: TRBV7-2; length: 17; D: -; J: TRBJ2-2
CDR3: CASRWAVNSPLHF; V: TRBV19; length: 13; D: -; J: TRBJ1-6
CDR3: CASSGTSGGYEQYF; V: TRBV2; length: 14; D: TRBD2; J: TRBJ2-7
CDR3: CASSLHPGVGANVLTF; V: TRBV11-2; length: 16; D: -; J: TRBJ2-6
CDR3: CASSFLPGQGGNYGYTF; V: TRBV7-9; length: 17; D: TRBD1; J: TRBJ1-2
CDR3: CASSDPPYSYGYTF; V: TRBV6-5; length: 14; D: -; J: TRBJ1-2
CDR3: CASSPWGQNTEAFF; V: TRBV7-9; length: 14; D: -; J: TRBJ1-1
CDR3: CASSYGVASGSTDTQYF; V: TRBV6-2/TRBV6-3; length: 17; D: TRBD2; J: TRBJ2-3
CDR3: CASSTLGTSGGEETQYF; V: TRBV9; length: 17; D: TRBD2; J: TRBJ2-5
CDR3: CATSDKQPGLGNEQFF; V: TRBV24-1; length: 16; D: TRBD2; J: TRBJ2-1
CDR3: CASSSTSFNEKLFF; V: TRBV7-9; length: 14; D: -; J: TRBJ1-4
CDR3: CASSQERVQAHQPQHF; V: TRBV14; length: 16; D: -; J: TRBJ1-5
CDR3: CASSLASYEQYF; V: TRBV18; length: 12; D: -; J: TRBJ2-7
CDR3: CSASNQDGYTF; V: TRBV20-1; length: 11; D: -; J: TRBJ1-2
CDR3: CASSNGAGNQPQHF; V: TRBV5-1; length: 14; D: -; J: TRBJ1-5
CDR3: CASSLAAGVYNEQFF; V: TRBV7-2; length: 15; D: TRBD2; J: TRBJ2-1
CDR3: CASSLASNSPLHF; V: TRBV5-4; length: 13; D: -; J: TRBJ1-6
CDR3: CASSLRQGVNTEAFF; V: TRBV6-2/TRBV6-3; length: 15; D: TRBD1; J: TRBJ1-1
CDR3: CASSLVSRVNQPQHF; V: TRBV28; length: 15; D: -; J: TRBJ1-5
CDR3: CASRLDISNQPQHF; V: TRBV6-6; length: 14; D: -; J: TRBJ1-5
CDR3: CSVRDRGNHQTGYTF; V: TRBV29-1; length: 15; D: TRBD1; J: TRBJ1-2
CDR3: CASSEVGAGPYEKLFF; V: TRBV10-2; length: 16; D: -; J: TRBJ1-4
CDR3: CAISESGRGYDSPLHF; V: TRBV10-3; length: 16; D: -; J: TRBJ1-6
CDR3: CASSQVGTPTYEQYF; V: TRBV4-3; length: 15; D: -; J: TRBJ2-7
CDR3: CASRRTGAANEKLFF; V: TRBV6-5; length: 15; D: TRBD1; J: TRBJ1-4
CDR3: CASSHDLAGGTDTQYF; V: TRBV7-3; length: 16; D: TRBD2; J: TRBJ2-3
CDR3: CASSLDGVGDQPQHF; V: TRBV7-2; length: 15; D: -; J: TRBJ1-5
CDR3: CASSYIADRPRESNEQFF; V: TRBV6-8; length: 18; D: TRBD1; J: TRBJ2-1
CDR3: CASSTWGSYGYTF; V: TRBV19; length: 13; D: -; J: TRBJ1-2
CDR3: CASRRLAGGGDTQYF; V: TRBV5-1; length: 15; D: TRBD2; J: TRBJ2-3
CDR3: CASSLVEGYQPQHF; V: TRBV7-2; length: 14; D: -; J: TRBJ1-5
CDR3: CASIDRSGQGYGYTF; V: TRBV19; length: 15; D: TRBD1; J: TRBJ1-2
CDR3: CASSWGGQRGGTDTQYF; V: TRBV7-2; length: 17; D: TRBD2; J: TRBJ2-3
CDR3: CASSLDRVVRTDTQYF; V: TRBV18; length: 16; D: -; J: TRBJ2-3
CDR3: CASSQERPLNTEAFF; V: TRBV4-3; length: 15; D: -; J: TRBJ1-1
CDR3: CASRRDLTYGYTF; V: TRBV6-6; length: 13; D: -; J: TRBJ1-2
CDR3: CASSSGNTIYF; V: TRBV9; length: 11; D: -; J: TRBJ1-3
CDR3: CASSDTANYGYTF; V: TRBV2; length: 13; D: -; J: TRBJ1-2
CDR3: CASSYRTGNSPLHF; V: TRBV6-5; length: 14; D: -; J: TRBJ1-6
CDR3: CASSSDRAWNEQFF; V: TRBV27; length: 14; D: TRBD1; J: TRBJ2-1
CDR3: CASSEVPRVAEAFF; V: TRBV6-1; length: 14; D: -; J: TRBJ1-1
CDR3: CASSSLAGAIGEQYF; V: TRBV5-1; length: 15; D: TRBD2; J: TRBJ2-7
CDR3: CASSLDDSGDAAARVQEYF; V: TRBV5-1; length: 19; D: -; J: TRBJ2-7
CDR3: CASRPNGETQYF; V: TRBV2; length: 12; D: -; J: TRBJ2-5